This TCR beta chain is from a study of cytomegalovirus exposure and HLA in healthy donors. Donors showed nominal health when sampled, although they likely had unrecorded immune exposures. PCR was performed using 60 Vbeta and 13 Jbeta primers. Profiling relied on immunoSEQ multiplex PCR, and the TCRdb table lists in-frame clones only, not all of them. The table lists about 160,000 clones, approximately 80% of them singletons, with around 5% in the top ten. CDR3 length: 13 amino acids. Losses at the gene ends were 1 base for V and 8 bases for J; bases not matched to a gene: 4. Germline V gives CDR1 SEHNR, CDR2 FQNEAQ (reference sequence).

The sequenced sample was PBMCs. This TCR derives from a man in his thirties or forties in good health and CMV-seronegative. The chain is built from TRBV7-9 and TRBJ1-2; 7 nucleotides agree with TRBD1. CDR3: CASSLGQGDGYTF. DNA of the CDR3: TGTGCCAGCAGCTTAGGACAGGGTGACGGCTACACCTTC. The full variable domain, with the rest looked up from reference TRBV7-9 and TRBJ1-2, is DTGVSQNPRHKITKRGQNVTFRCDPISEHNRLYWYRQTLGQGPEFLTYFQNEAQLEKSRLLSDRFSAERPKGSFSTLEIQRTEQGDSAMYLCASSLGQGDGYTFGSGTRLTVV.